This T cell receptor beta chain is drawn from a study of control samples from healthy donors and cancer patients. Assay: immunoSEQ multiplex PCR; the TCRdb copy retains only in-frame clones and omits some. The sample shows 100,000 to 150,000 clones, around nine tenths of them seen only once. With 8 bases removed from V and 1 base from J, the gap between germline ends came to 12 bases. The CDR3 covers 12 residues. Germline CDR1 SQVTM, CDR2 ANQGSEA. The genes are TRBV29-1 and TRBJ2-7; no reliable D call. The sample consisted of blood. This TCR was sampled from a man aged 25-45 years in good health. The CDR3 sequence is CSYTGMSYEQYF. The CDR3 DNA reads TGCAGCTATACCGGCATGTCCTACGAGCAGTACTTC.